This T cell receptor (beta chain) appears in the sequencing data of a study of CD8 T cells in ankylosing spondylitis listed by TCRdb under 2017. Describing the broader study: To find TCR variants linked to disease, the study profiled T cell receptor beta repertoires in ankylosing spondylitis patients and healthy donors. The full study cohort was made up of about 24 ankylosing spondylitis patients and fewer than 120 healthy donors. Samples of peripheral blood were taken, and for ankylosing spondylitis patients, synovial fluid was collected as well. Broader findings and caveats from the paper: Some TCR beta motif variants had previously been reported in synovial fluid and blood of reactive arthritis patients, which suggested common disease-initiation mechanisms. A CD8+ phenotype was shown by the disease-linked clones, which were found at relatively low frequencies in peripheral blood. The disease-linked clones were reported as significantly enriched in matched synovial fluid samples from ankylosing spondylitis patients. A TCR beta motif made up of several highly homologous amino acid variants appeared to be characteristic of blood from ankylosing spondylitis patients.

TCRdb names Illumina HiSeq 2500 as the instrument used. Quantitative 5'-RACE with molecular barcodes was used to prepare TCR beta libraries. From the authors' description of their analysis: A new computational method based on a probabilistic model of VDJ rearrangement was used to identify disease-linked TCR variants. Through fastp at Q25 and MiXCR, TCRdb rebuilt clones from the public reads, retaining in-frame beta chains. Identical CDR3 protein sequences are pooled into one entry, listed with their most common genes and DNA. TCRdb assigned the V and J calls; the authors' analysis was not used. The sample table holds roughly 700,000 distinct CDR3 sequences, of which roughly 19% were seen once. Of the sample, about 20% falls within the top ten clones. A remark on this clonotype: Its antigen remains unidentified. The record has no base qualities; no much larger clone is one base away.

CDR1 SGHNT and CDR2 YENEEA were looked up in the germline V gene. Inclusive of the bounding cysteine and phenylalanine, the CDR3 is 17 residues long. Only the CDR3 region is kept as DNA, spanning 51 bases read in frame from base 1. V sheds 5 bases and J sheds 0 bases, leaving 19 bases between their ends. Specimen: blood, either unsorted or a sorted T cell fraction (not recorded which). This sequence was found in a male donor with ankylosing spondylitis. The rearrangement combines TRBV11-3 with TRBJ2-5; too little of a D gene remains to name it. The sequenced DNA: TGTGCCAGCAGCACGAGGCGCCCAGCCAAGTACCAAGAGACCCAGTACTTC. Its coded protein is CASSTRRPAKYQETQYF.